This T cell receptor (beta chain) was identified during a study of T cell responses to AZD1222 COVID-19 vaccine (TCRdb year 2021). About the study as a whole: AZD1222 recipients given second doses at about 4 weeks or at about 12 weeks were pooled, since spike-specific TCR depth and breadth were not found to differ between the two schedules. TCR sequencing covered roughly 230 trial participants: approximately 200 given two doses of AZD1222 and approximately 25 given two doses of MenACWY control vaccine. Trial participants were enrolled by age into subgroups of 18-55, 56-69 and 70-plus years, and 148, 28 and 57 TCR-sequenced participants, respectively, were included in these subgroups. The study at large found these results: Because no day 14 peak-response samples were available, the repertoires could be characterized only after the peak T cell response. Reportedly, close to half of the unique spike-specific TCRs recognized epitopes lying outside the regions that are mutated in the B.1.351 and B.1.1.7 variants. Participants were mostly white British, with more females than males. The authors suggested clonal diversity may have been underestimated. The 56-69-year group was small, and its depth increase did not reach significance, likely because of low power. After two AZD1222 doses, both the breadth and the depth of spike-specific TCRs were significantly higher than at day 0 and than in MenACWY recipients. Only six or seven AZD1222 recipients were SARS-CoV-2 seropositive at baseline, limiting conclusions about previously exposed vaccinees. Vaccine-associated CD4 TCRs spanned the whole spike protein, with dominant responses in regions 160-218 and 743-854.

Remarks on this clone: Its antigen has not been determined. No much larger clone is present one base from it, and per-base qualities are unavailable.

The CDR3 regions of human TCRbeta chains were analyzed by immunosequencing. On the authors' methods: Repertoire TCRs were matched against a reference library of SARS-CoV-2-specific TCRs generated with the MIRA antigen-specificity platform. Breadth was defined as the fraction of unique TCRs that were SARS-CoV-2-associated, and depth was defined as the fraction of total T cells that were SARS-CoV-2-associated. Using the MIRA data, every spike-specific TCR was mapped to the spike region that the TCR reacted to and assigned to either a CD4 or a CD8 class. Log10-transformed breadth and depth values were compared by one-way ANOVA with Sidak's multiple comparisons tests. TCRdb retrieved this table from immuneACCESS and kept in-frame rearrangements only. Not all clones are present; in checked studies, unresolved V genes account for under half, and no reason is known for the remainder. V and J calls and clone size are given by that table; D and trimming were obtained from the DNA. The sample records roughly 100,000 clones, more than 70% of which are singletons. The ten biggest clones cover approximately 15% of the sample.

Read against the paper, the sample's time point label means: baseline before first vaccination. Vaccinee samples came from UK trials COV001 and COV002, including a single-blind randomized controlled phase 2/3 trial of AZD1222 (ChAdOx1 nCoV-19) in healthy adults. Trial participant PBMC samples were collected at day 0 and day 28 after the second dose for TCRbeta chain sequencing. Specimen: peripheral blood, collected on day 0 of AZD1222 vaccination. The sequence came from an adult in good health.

The CDR3 protein sequence reads: CASSIVALTGELFF. The sequenced DNA: TGTGCCAGTAGTATAGTTGCCCTGACCGGGGAGCTGTTTTTT. The chain links TRBV19 with TRBJ2-2, with an unclear D gene assignment. The junction shows trimming of 1 base on V and 5 bases on J, plus 8 bases between the germline ends. From a lookup of the germline V gene (reference sequence), CDR1 and CDR2 are LNHDA and SQIVND. Including cysteine and phenylalanine, the CDR3 has 14 amino acids. The kept DNA is CDR3 alone, 42 bases in frame from the first base.